This T cell receptor (beta chain) was captured in a study of early T cells in non-severe SARS-CoV-2 infection. Study at large: The sequenced material was bulk RNA from unsorted whole blood, and its chains were unpaired.

There are many counts of this clonotype. Its specificity is unknown. V was cut by 1 base and J by 4 bases, with 13 bases left in between. This CDR3 spans 16 amino acids. Germline V lookup: CDR1 SGHAT, CDR2 FQNNGV. Study-wide points: Missing private and CD4 specificities, VDJdb matching favored anti-spike CD8 responses.

MiXCR, applied by TCRdb to the 5' RACE reads, yields one record per CDR3 protein. The table lists roughly 61,000 distinct CDR3 sequences, 13% of them singletons. The chain recombines TRBV11-2 with TRBJ1-4; D possibly corresponds to TRBD1 (6 bases). Sequenced material: whole blood, taken at baseline. The receptor was isolated from an adult who was a healthcare worker with PCR-confirmed SARS-CoV-2 infection or an uninfected control (not recorded which). CDR3 sequence: CASSLVRGLSNEKLFF. The CDR3, as DNA: TGTGCCAGCAGCTTAGTCAGGGGCTTGAGTAATGAAAAACTGTTTTTT.